This is a list of T cell receptor beta chains from one sample in a study of OX40 agonist ivuxolimab in advanced cancers. Measured with immunoSEQ multiplex PCR; TCRdb has only the in-frame clones, and not every one. This sample carries approximately 50,000 clones, over 80% of them seen once, and the ten largest clones take 3% to 4.5%. The material sequenced was CD4+ or CD8+ T cells sorted from blood, taken in a trial of the OX40 agonist ivuxolimab. Receptors were obtained from an adult with an advanced solid tumor such as melanoma, head and neck, liver or kidney cancer. CDR3s include the opening cysteine and the closing phenylalanine or tryptophan. The D gene is left open where the match is weak. Size is omitted from some rows. Given values are once, few, many or a class for expanded clones.

j_gene: TRBJ1-2
abundance: -
d_gene: TRBD1
v_gene: TRBV6-5
CDR3aa: CASSYSRGRYGYTF
CDR3nt: TGTGCCAGCAGTTACTCGAGGGGGCGATATGGCTACACCTTC

j_gene: TRBJ2-1
abundance: -
d_gene: TRBD2
v_gene: TRBV7-2
CDR3aa: CASSGGMGGEQFF
CDR3nt: TGTGCCAGCAGCGGTGGAATGGGGGGGGAGCAGTTCTTC

j_gene: TRBJ1-1
abundance: -
d_gene: -
v_gene: TRBV14
CDR3aa: CASSQQVNTEAFF
CDR3nt: TGTGCCAGCAGCCAGCAGGTGAACACTGAAGCTTTCTTT

j_gene: TRBJ2-1
abundance: -
d_gene: TRBD2
v_gene: TRBV4-2
CDR3aa: CASSQRTSGYNEQFF
CDR3nt: TGTGCCAGCAGCCAAAGGACTAGCGGGTACAATGAGCAGTTCTTC

j_gene: TRBJ1-1
abundance: once
d_gene: -
v_gene: TRBV5-6
CDR3aa: CASSLGRFGTEAFF
CDR3nt: TGTGCCAGCAGCTTGGGGCGGTTCGGGACTGAAGCTTTCTTT

j_gene: TRBJ1-5
abundance: -
d_gene: -
v_gene: TRBV28
CDR3aa: CASSLRWGDGQPQHF
CDR3nt: TGTGCCAGCAGTTTACGGTGGGGGGATGGTCAGCCCCAGCATTTT

j_gene: TRBJ1-5
abundance: -
d_gene: TRBD1
v_gene: TRBV30
CDR3aa: CAWSAKTGGEGQPQHF
CDR3nt: TGTGCCTGGAGTGCCAAGACAGGGGGCGAGGGTCAGCCCCAGCATTTT

j_gene: TRBJ2-7
abundance: -
d_gene: -
v_gene: TRBV7-9
CDR3aa: CASSLGTANEQYF
CDR3nt: TGTGCCAGCAGCTTAGGGACAGCTAACGAGCAGTACTTC

j_gene: TRBJ2-1
abundance: -
d_gene: -
v_gene: TRBV9
CDR3aa: CASSAYRASGYNEQFF
CDR3nt: TGTGCCAGCAGCGCCTACAGGGCGTCTGGCTACAATGAGCAGTTCTTC

j_gene: TRBJ1-6
abundance: few
d_gene: TRBD1
v_gene: TRBV6-6
CDR3aa: CASSLQGALNSPLHF
CDR3nt: TGTGCCAGCAGCTTACAGGGGGCTTTAAATTCACCCCTCCACTTT

j_gene: TRBJ1-1
abundance: -
d_gene: -
v_gene: TRBV7-9
CDR3aa: CASRLDGGNTEAFF
CDR3nt: TGTGCCAGCCGACTGGACGGGGGGAACACTGAAGCTTTCTTT

j_gene: TRBJ2-3
abundance: once
d_gene: -
v_gene: TRBV5-4
CDR3aa: CASSLDAGVSNTQYF
CDR3nt: TGTGCCAGCAGCTTGGACGCAGGGGTCAGTAATACGCAGTATTTT

j_gene: TRBJ2-7
abundance: -
d_gene: -
v_gene: TRBV2
CDR3aa: CASSERGQGQGEQYF
CDR3nt: TGTGCCAGCAGTGAGAGGGGTCAAGGGCAGGGCGAGCAGTACTTC

j_gene: TRBJ1-6
abundance: once
d_gene: TRBD1
v_gene: TRBV5-1
CDR3aa: CASSLTGGGGNSPLHF
CDR3nt: TGCGCCAGCAGCTTGACAGGGGGAGGTGGCAATTCACCCCTCCACTTT

j_gene: TRBJ2-3
abundance: -
d_gene: -
v_gene: TRBV11-2
CDR3aa: CASSLVRGLRTDTQYF
CDR3nt: TGTGCCAGCAGCTTAGTGAGGGGTCTCCGGACAGATACGCAGTATTTT

j_gene: TRBJ2-5
abundance: -
d_gene: TRBD1
v_gene: TRBV7-7
CDR3aa: CASSSRQGVQETQYF
CDR3nt: TGTGCTAGCAGCTCGCGACAGGGAGTCCAAGAGACCCAGTACTTC

j_gene: TRBJ2-4
abundance: -
d_gene: TRBD2
v_gene: TRBV10-3
CDR3aa: CAISVGSPSGGALDIQYF
CDR3nt: TGTGCCATCAGTGTGGGCAGCCCTAGCGGGGGGGCCTTGGACATTCAGTACTTC

j_gene: TRBJ2-3
abundance: -
d_gene: -
v_gene: TRBV29-1
CDR3aa: CSVAPAGLNTQYF
CDR3nt: TGCAGCGTTGCCCCAGCTGGACTTAATACGCAGTATTTT

j_gene: TRBJ1-3
abundance: few
d_gene: -
v_gene: TRBV2
CDR3aa: CASSQIPAGNTIYF
CDR3nt: TGTGCCAGCAGCCAGATTCCAGCTGGAAACACCATATATTTT

j_gene: TRBJ1-2
abundance: -
d_gene: -
v_gene: TRBV7-2
CDR3aa: CASSLEGLDRPYGYTF
CDR3nt: TGTGCCAGCAGCTTAGAGGGCCTAGACAGGCCCTATGGCTACACCTTC

j_gene: TRBJ2-5
abundance: -
d_gene: -
v_gene: TRBV12-5
CDR3aa: CASGVRVRAVKTQYF
CDR3nt: TGTGCTAGTGGAGTCAGGGTGCGAGCGGTAAAGACCCAGTACTTC

j_gene: TRBJ1-6
abundance: -
d_gene: -
v_gene: TRBV4-3
CDR3aa: CASSQDYPLGGNSPLHF
CDR3nt: TGCGCCAGCAGCCAAGATTACCCCCTGGGTGGGAATTCACCCCTCCACTTT

j_gene: TRBJ1-2
abundance: -
d_gene: TRBD1
v_gene: TRBV28
CDR3aa: CASSSEQGGGGYTF
CDR3nt: TGTGCCAGCAGTAGTGAACAGGGGGGTGGAGGCTACACCTTC

j_gene: TRBJ2-3
abundance: -
d_gene: -
v_gene: TRBV7-9
CDR3aa: CASSLVSDTQYF
CDR3nt: TGTGCCAGCAGCTTAGTGTCGGATACGCAGTATTTT

j_gene: TRBJ2-1
abundance: -
d_gene: -
v_gene: TRBV7-9
CDR3aa: CASSNRDRLTNEQFF
CDR3nt: TGTGCCAGCAGTAACAGGGATAGACTTACCAATGAGCAGTTCTTC

j_gene: TRBJ2-7
abundance: -
d_gene: -
v_gene: TRBV27
CDR3aa: CASSLMRSSYEQYF
CDR3nt: TGTGCCAGCAGTTTAATGAGGAGCTCCTACGAGCAGTACTTC

j_gene: TRBJ1-4
abundance: -
d_gene: -
v_gene: TRBV11-3
CDR3aa: CASSLDQGGSARTNEKLFF
CDR3nt: TGTGCCAGCAGCTTAGATCAAGGAGGGAGCGCCCGAACTAATGAAAAACTGTTTTTT

j_gene: TRBJ2-2
abundance: -
d_gene: -
v_gene: TRBV5-5
CDR3aa: CASKGGGANTGELFF
CDR3nt: TGTGCCAGCAAGGGTGGCGGGGCGAACACCGGGGAGCTGTTTTTT

j_gene: TRBJ1-1
abundance: -
d_gene: -
v_gene: TRBV9
CDR3aa: CASSVVLAGEAFF
CDR3nt: TGTGCCAGCAGCGTAGTGTTGGCGGGTGAAGCTTTCTTT

j_gene: TRBJ2-3
abundance: -
d_gene: -
v_gene: TRBV28
CDR3aa: CASSRPPTDTQYF
CDR3nt: TGTGCCAGCTCCAGACCCCCCACAGATACGCAGTATTTT

j_gene: TRBJ1-6
abundance: few
d_gene: -
v_gene: TRBV6-5
CDR3aa: CASSFGDSPLHF
CDR3nt: TGTGCCAGCAGTTTTGGGGATTCACCCCTCCACTTT

j_gene: TRBJ1-6
abundance: -
d_gene: TRBD1
v_gene: TRBV4-3
CDR3aa: CASSQDRGNNSPLHF
CDR3nt: TGCGCCAGCAGCCAGGACAGGGGGAATAATTCACCCCTCCACTTT

j_gene: TRBJ1-5
abundance: few
d_gene: -
v_gene: TRBV6-1
CDR3aa: CASYKGDTPNQPQHF
CDR3nt: TGTGCCAGCTATAAGGGGGATACCCCCAATCAGCCCCAGCATTTT

j_gene: TRBJ2-1
abundance: -
d_gene: -
v_gene: TRBV11-2
CDR3aa: CASSPPGFPGNEQFF
CDR3nt: TGTGCCAGCAGCCCCCCCGGATTCCCCGGAAATGAGCAGTTCTTC

j_gene: TRBJ1-1
abundance: -
d_gene: -
v_gene: TRBV5-1
CDR3aa: CASSPGRERTEAFF
CDR3nt: TGCGCCAGCAGCCCGGGACGGGAGAGGACTGAAGCTTTCTTT

j_gene: TRBJ1-4
abundance: -
d_gene: -
v_gene: TRBV28
CDR3aa: CASSFLSGSPNEKLFF
CDR3nt: TGTGCCAGCAGTTTTCTGTCAGGCTCGCCTAATGAAAAACTGTTTTTT

j_gene: TRBJ2-7
abundance: -
d_gene: TRBD2
v_gene: TRBV7-2
CDR3aa: CASSPGGGYEQYF
CDR3nt: TGTGCCAGCAGCCCAGGCGGGGGATACGAGCAGTACTTC

j_gene: TRBJ2-3
abundance: once
d_gene: TRBD2
v_gene: TRBV7-3
CDR3aa: CASSPNGGGSDTQYF
CDR3nt: TGTGCCAGCAGCCCAAACGGCGGGGGGTCAGATACGCAGTATTTT

j_gene: TRBJ1-2
abundance: -
d_gene: TRBD1
v_gene: TRBV28
CDR3aa: CASRPIGTGDLNYGYTF
CDR3nt: TGTGCCAGCAGGCCTATCGGGACAGGGGATCTTAACTATGGCTACACCTTC

j_gene: TRBJ2-7
abundance: once
d_gene: TRBD1
v_gene: TRBV18
CDR3aa: CASSGSTGFSIEQYF
CDR3nt: TGTGCCAGCTCAGGGTCGACAGGGTTTTCCATCGAGCAGTACTTC